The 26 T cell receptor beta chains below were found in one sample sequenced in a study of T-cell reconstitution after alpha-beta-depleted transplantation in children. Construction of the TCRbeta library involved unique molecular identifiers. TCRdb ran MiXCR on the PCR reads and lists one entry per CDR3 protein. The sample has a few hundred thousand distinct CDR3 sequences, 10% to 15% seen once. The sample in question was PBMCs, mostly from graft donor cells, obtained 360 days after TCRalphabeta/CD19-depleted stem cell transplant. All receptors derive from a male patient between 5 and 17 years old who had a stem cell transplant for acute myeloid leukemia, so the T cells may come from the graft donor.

CDR3 sequence: CASSSIPSGRVFYEQYF. The CDR3 DNA is TGTGCCAGCAGTTCGATTCCTAGCGGGAGGGTATTCTACGAGCAGTACTTC. The chain couples TRBV28 to TRBJ2-7, with 12 bases lining up with TRBD2. J was trimmed by 3 bases and V by 4 bases; bases with no gene match: 10. Germline CDR1 MDHEN, CDR2 SYDVKM. The CDR3 spans 17 residues.

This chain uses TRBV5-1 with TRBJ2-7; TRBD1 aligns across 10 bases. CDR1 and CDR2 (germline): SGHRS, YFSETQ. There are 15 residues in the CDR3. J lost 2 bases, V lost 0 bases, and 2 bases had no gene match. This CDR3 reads CASSLGDRGAYEQYF. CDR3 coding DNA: TGCGCCAGCAGCTTGGGGGACAGGGGCGCCTACGAGCAGTACTTC. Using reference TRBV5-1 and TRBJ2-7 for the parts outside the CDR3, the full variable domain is KAGVTQTPRYLIKTRGQQVTLSCSPISGHRSVSWYQQTPGQGLQFLFEYFSETQRNKGNFPGRFSGRQFSNSRSEMNVSTLELGDSALYLCASSLGDRGAYEQYFGPGTRLTVT.

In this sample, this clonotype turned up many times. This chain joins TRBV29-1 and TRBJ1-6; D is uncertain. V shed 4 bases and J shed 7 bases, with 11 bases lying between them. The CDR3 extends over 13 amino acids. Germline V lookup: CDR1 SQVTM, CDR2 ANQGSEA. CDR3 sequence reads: CSVAKADNSPLHF. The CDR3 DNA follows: TGCAGCGTTGCAAAGGCAGACAATTCACCCCTCCACTTT.

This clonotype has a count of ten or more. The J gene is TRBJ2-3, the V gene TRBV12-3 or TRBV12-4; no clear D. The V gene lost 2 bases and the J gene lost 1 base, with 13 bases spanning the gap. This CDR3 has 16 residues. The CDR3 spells CASSLPTGHGTDTQYF. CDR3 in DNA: TGTGCCAGCAGTTTACCCACGGGCCATGGCACAGATACGCAGTATTTT.

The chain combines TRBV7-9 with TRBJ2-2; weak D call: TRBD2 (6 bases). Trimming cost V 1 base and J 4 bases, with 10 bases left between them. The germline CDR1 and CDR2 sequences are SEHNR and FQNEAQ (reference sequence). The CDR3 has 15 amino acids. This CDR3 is CASSLGGDVTGELFF. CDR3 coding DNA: TGTGCCAGCAGCTTAGGGGGGGACGTCACCGGGGAGCTGTTTTTT.

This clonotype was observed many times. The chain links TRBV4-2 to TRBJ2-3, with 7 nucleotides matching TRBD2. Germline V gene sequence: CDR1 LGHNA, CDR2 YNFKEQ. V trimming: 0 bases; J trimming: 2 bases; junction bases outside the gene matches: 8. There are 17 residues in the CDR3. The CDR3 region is CASSQESRELFTDTQYF. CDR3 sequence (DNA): TGTGCCAGCAGCCAAGAGTCGCGGGAGCTTTTCACAGATACGCAGTATTTT.

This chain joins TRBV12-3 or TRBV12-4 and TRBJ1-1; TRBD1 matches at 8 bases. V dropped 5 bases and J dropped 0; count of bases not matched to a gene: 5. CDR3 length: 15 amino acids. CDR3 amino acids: CASSPNRGVNTEAFF. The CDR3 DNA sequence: TGTGCCAGCAGTCCCAACAGGGGGGTGAACACTGAAGCTTTCTTT.

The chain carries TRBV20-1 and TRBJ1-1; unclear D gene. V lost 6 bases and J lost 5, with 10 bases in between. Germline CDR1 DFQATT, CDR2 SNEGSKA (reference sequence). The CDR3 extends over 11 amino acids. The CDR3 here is CSASTNTEAFF. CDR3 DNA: TGCAGTGCGTCGACGAATACTGAAGCTTTCTTT.

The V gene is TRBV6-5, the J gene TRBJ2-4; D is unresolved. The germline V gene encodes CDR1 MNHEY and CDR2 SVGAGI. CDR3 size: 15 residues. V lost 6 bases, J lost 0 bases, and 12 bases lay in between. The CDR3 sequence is CASSHRLGAKNIQYF. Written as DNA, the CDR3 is TGTGCCAGCAGCCACCGACTGGGAGCCAAAAACATTCAGTACTTC.

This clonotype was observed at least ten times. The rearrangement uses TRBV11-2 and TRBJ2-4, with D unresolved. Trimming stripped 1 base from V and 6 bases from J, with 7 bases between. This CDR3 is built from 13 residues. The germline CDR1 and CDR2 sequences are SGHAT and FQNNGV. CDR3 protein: CASSLASLNIQYF. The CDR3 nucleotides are TGTGCCAGCAGCTTAGCCTCCCTAAACATTCAGTACTTC. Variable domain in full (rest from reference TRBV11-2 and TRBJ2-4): EAGVAQSPRYKIIEKRQSVAFWCNPISGHATLYWYQQILGQGPKLLIQFQNNGVVDDSQLPKDRFSAERLKGVDSTLKIQPAKLEDSAVYLCASSLASLNIQYFGAGTRLSVL.

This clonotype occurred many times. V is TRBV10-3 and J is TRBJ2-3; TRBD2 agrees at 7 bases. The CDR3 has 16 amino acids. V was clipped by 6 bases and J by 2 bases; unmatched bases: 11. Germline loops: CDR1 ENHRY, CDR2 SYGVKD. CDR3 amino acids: CAISPFAGVSTDTQYF. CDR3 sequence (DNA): TGTGCCATCAGCCCTTTCGCGGGAGTCTCCACAGATACGCAGTATTTT.

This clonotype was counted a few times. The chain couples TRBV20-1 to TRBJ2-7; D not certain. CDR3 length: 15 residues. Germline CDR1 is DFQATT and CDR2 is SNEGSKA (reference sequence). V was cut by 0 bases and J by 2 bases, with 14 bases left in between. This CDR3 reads CSARDGVSPTYEQYF. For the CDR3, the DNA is TGCAGTGCTAGAGATGGGGTAAGCCCTACCTACGAGCAGTACTTC.

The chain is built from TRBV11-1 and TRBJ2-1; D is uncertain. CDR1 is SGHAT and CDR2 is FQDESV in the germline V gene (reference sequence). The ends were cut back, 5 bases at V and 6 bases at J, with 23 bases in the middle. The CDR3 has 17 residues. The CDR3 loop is CASSPSLEIAWGNEQFF. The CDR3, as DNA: TGTGCCAGCAGCCCCTCCCTTGAGATTGCTTGGGGCAATGAGCAGTTCTTC.

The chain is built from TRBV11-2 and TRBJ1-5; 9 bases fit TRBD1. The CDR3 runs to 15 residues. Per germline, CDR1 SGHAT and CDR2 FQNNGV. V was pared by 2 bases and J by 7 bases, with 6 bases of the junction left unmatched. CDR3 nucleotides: TGTGCCAGCAGCTTACACGGGACAGGGCAACAGCCCCAGCATTTT. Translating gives CASSLHGTGQQPQHF. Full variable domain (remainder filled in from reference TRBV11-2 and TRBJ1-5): EAGVAQSPRYKIIEKRQSVAFWCNPISGHATLYWYQQILGQGPKLLIQFQNNGVVDDSQLPKDRFSAERLKGVDSTLKIQPAKLEDSAVYLCASSLHGTGQQPQHFGDGTRLSIL.

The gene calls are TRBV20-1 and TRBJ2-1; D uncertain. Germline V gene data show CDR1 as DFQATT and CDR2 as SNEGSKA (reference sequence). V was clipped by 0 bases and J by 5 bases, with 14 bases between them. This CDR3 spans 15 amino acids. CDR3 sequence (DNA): TGCAGTGCTAGAGACCCATCGTTGCCTGACAATGAGCAGTTCTTC. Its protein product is CSARDPSLPDNEQFF.

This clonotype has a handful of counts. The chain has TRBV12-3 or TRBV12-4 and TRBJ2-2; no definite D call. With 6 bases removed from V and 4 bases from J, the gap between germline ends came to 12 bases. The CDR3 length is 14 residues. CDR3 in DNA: TGTGCCAGCAGCTACTTGGATACCACCGGGGAGCTGTTTTTT. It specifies CASSYLDTTGELFF.

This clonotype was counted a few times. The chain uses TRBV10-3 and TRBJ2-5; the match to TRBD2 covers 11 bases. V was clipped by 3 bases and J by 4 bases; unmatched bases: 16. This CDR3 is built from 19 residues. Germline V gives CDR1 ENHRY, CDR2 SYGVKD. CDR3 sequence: CAISEVRGLAGGLRETQYF. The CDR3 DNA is TGTGCCATCAGTGAAGTTCGTGGGCTAGCGGGAGGTTTAAGAGAGACCCAGTACTTC.

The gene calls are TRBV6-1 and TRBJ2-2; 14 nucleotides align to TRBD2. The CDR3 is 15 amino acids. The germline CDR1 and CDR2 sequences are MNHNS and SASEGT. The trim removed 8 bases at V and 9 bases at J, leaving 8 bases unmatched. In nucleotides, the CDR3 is TGTGCCAGCCATCTGGGACTAGCGGGAGTCTGGGAGCTGTTTTTT. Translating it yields CASHLGLAGVWELFF.

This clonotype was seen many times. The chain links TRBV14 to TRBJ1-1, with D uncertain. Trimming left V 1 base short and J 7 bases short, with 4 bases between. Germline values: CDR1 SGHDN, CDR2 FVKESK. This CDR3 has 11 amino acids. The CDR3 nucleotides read TGTGCCAGCAGCCAAGGGGGTGAAGCTTTCTTT. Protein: CASSQGGEAFF.

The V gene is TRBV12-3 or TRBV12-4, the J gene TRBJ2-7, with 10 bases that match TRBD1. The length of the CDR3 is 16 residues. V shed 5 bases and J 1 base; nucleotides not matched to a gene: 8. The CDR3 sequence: CASSRLRDRGSYEQYF. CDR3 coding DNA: TGTGCCAGCAGTCGACTCCGGGACAGGGGATCCTACGAGCAGTACTTC.

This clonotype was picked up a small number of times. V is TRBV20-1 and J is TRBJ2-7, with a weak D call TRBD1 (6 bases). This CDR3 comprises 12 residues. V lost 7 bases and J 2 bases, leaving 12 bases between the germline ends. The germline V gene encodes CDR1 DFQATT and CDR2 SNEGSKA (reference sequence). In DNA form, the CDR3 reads TGCAGTGTTGAGGGGGTCCCCTACGAGCAGTACTTC. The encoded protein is CSVEGVPYEQYF.

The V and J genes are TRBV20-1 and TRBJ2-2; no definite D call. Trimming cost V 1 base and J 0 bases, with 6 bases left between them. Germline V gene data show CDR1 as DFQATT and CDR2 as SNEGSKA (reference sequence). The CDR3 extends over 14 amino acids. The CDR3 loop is CSARGPANTGELFF. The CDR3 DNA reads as TGCAGTGCTAGAGGACCGGCGAACACCGGGGAGCTGTTTTTT.

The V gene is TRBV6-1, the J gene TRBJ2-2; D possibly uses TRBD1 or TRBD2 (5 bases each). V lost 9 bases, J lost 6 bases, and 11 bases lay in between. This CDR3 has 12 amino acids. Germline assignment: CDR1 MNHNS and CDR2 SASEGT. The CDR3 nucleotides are TGTGCCAGGGGGCGGGTGCCCGGGGAGCTGTTTTTT. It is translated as CARGRVPGELFF.

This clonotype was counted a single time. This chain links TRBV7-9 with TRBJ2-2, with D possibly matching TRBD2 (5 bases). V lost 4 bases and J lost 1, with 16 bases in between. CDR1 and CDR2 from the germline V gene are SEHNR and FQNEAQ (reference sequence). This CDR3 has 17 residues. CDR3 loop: CASSSPFVGVNTGELFF. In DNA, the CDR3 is TGTGCCAGCAGCTCCCCCTTTGTGGGAGTGAACACCGGGGAGCTGTTTTTT.

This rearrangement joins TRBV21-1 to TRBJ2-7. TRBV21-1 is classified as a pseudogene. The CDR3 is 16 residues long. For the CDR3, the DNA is TGTGCCAGCAGCAAAGTTAAACAGCCCAGCTCCTACGAGCAGTACGTC. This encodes CASSKVKQPSSYEQYV.

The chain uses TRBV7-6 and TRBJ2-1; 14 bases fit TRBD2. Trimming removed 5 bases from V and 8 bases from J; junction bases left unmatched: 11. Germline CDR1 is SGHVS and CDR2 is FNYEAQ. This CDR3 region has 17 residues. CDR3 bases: TGTGCCAGCAGCCTTGGGACTAGCGGGAGTGTCGGTCATGAGCAGTTCTTC. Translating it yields CASSLGTSGSVGHEQFF.